Each of the 32 T cell receptor beta chains below was sequenced from the same sample in a study of beta chain features in type 1 diabetes. Study findings and constraints: Moderately but significantly shorter TCRB CDR3s were found in Type 1 diabetes patients in all four CD4+ subsets.

For these receptors, no antigen is known. Since all of the isolated RNA was reverse transcribed, expressed TCRB transcripts were what got sequenced. The repertoire was sequenced with immunoSEQ multiplex PCR; TCRdb's copy has only in-frame clones and lacks some. The sample contains hundreds of thousands of clones, about an eighth of which appear only once. Sequencing was performed on naive CD4+ T cells from blood. These receptors were collected from a man aged 18 to 30 with type 1 diabetes.

V and J are TRBV5-1 and TRBJ2-7; possibly TRBD2 for D (6 bases). With 3 bases removed from V and 5 bases from J, the gap between germline ends came to 18 bases. The CDR3 has 15 amino acids. Germline V lookup: CDR1 SGHRS, CDR2 YFSETQ. CDR3 residues: CASSSGGARVDEQYF. CDR3 sequence (DNA): TGCGCCAGCAGCTCCGGGGGAGCTAGGGTCGACGAGCAGTACTTC.

On this clone: The junction departs from germline at one end; a sequencing error may be responsible. The chain is built from TRBV7-7 and TRBJ2-5; tentatively, D is TRBD1 (8 bases). This CDR3 spans 15 amino acids. CDR1 is SSHAT, CDR2 FNYEAQ, per germline (reference sequence). CDR3 amino acids: CASSFTGGVGETQYF. CDR3 bases: TGTGCTAGCAGCTTCACAGGGGGGGTCGGGGAGACCCAGTACTTC.

J is TRBJ1-1 and V is TRBV18, with a tentative D call TRBD1 (5 bases). V was pared by 6 bases and J by 0 bases, with 17 bases between. The CDR3 extends over 16 amino acids. The V gene's germline CDR1 is KGHSH and CDR2 LQKENI. The CDR3 DNA reads TGTGCCAGCTCCCGAACACCGGGACGGCTGAACACTGAAGCTTTCTTT. This sequence encodes CASSRTPGRLNTEAFF.

The gene calls are TRBV7-9 and TRBJ2-7; D is perhaps TRBD2 (5 bases). Per germline, CDR1 SEHNR and CDR2 FQNEAQ (reference sequence). The CDR3 runs 14 residues. V was cut by 5 bases and J by 2 bases, with 13 bases left in between. The CDR3 spells CASSRPSLPYEQYF. The DNA for the CDR3 is TGTGCCAGCAGCCGGCCTAGCCTACCCTACGAGCAGTACTTC.

V and J are TRBV5-1 and TRBJ1-2; D not resolved. The CDR3 is made up of 13 amino acids. Between the trimmed V and J ends, which lost 4 bases and 7 bases, there was a span of 14 bases. From germline, CDR1 is SGHRS and CDR2 YFSETQ. In DNA form, the CDR3 reads TGCGCCAGCAGCCCATCTCGGGAAGGTGGCTACACCTTC. This encodes CASSPSREGGYTF.

The V and J genes are TRBV4-1 and TRBJ1-1; the D is unclear. Germline loops: CDR1 MGHRA, CDR2 YSYEKL. This CDR3 contains 15 residues. V was shortened by 6 bases and J by 1 base, with 15 bases between the two germline ends. The CDR3 DNA is TGCGCCAGCAGGAATCCACTACAGCGGAACACTGAAGCTTTCTTT. The encoded protein is CASRNPLQRNTEAFF.

This clone was counted a few times. The J gene is TRBJ2-5, the V gene TRBV7-6; 7 bases map to TRBD1. Germline lookup yields CDR1 SGHVS and CDR2 FNYEAQ. The CDR3 covers 14 residues. V gave up 1 base and J gave up 2 bases; unmatched junction bases: 1. The CDR3, as DNA: TGTGCCAGCAGCTTAGTGGGACAGCAAGAGACCCAGTACTTC. Translating it yields CASSLVGQQETQYF.

The V call is TRBV7-9, the J call TRBJ2-1, with 10 nucleotides matching TRBD2. V was pared by 2 bases and J by 6 bases, with 10 bases of the junction left unmatched. This CDR3 spans 17 amino acids. In germline, CDR1 is SEHNR, CDR2 FQNEAQ (reference sequence). CDR3 DNA: TGTGCCAGCAGCTTACCCAAAGCGGGAGGGTGGGTCAATGAGCAGTTCTTC. This sequence encodes CASSLPKAGGWVNEQFF.

This chain connects TRBV9 to TRBJ1-2, with 11 bases lining up with TRBD1. This CDR3 contains 17 residues. V lost 3 bases and J lost 7; bases outside the gene matches: 14. Germline CDR1 SGDLS, CDR2 YYNGEE. The DNA of the CDR3 is TGTGCCAGCAGCGCGACTCCTTCTGGACAGGGGGCCTTTGGCTACACCTTC. Its translation is CASSATPSGQGAFGYTF.

This rearrangement joins TRBV2 to TRBJ1-5; D call uncertain. Germline-derived CDR1 and CDR2 are SNHLY and FYNNEI. This CDR3 comprises 11 residues. The V gene lost 4 bases and the J gene lost 9 bases, with 7 bases spanning the gap. CDR3 loop: CASSGRGPQHF. CDR3 DNA sequence: TGTGCCAGCAGTGGAAGAGGGCCCCAGCATTTT.

The rearrangement links TRBV4-2 to TRBJ2-3; D gene ambiguous. Germline V lookup: CDR1 LGHNA, CDR2 YNFKEQ. The CDR3 covers 13 residues. The V gene lost 0 bases and the J gene lost 6 bases, with 7 bases spanning the gap. The CDR3 bases are TGTGCCAGCAGCCAAGACAAGAAGGATACGCAGTATTTT. This encodes CASSQDKKDTQYF.

This chain links TRBV5-1 with TRBJ2-1; TRBD1 agrees at 7 bases. This CDR3 region has 14 residues. The V gene end was trimmed by 3 bases and the J gene end by 4 bases; junction bases not matched to a gene: 4. The germline gives CDR1 SGHRS, CDR2 YFSETQ. The CDR3 bases are TGCGCCAGCAGCTCGAGGGGACAGTACAATGAGCAGTTCTTC. This sequence encodes CASSSRGQYNEQFF.

This clone was seen more than once but under ten times. The chain is built from TRBV5-1 and TRBJ2-7; maybe TRBD1 (5 bases). The CDR3 totals 16 residues. The germline CDR1 and CDR2 sequences are SGHRS and YFSETQ. V dropped 0 bases and J dropped 2 bases, with 15 bases sitting between them. CDR3 bases: TGCGCCAGCAGCTTGGCTCCAGGGATTATCGCCTACGAGCAGTACTTC. Amino acids: CASSLAPGIIAYEQYF.

The chain combines TRBV2 with TRBJ2-5; D call uncertain. V was trimmed by 6 bases and J by 5 bases, leaving 10 bases between them. The CDR3 sequence is 12 residues long. Per the germline V gene, CDR1 is SNHLY and CDR2 is FYNNEI. CDR3 DNA: TGTGCCAGCAGCTTTTATGGGGAGACCCAGTACTTC. It specifies CASSFYGETQYF.

Regarding this clone: The sample contains more than one DNA sequence encoding this CDR3. This sequence joins TRBV5-1 and TRBJ2-7; D might be TRBD2 (5 bases). Trimming took off 4 bases at V and 3 bases at J, with 5 bases between the two ends. This CDR3 region has 11 residues. From germline, CDR1 is SGHRS and CDR2 YFSETQ. CDR3 loop: CASSEGYEQYF. The CDR3, as DNA: TGCGCCAGCAGCGAGGGCTACGAGCAGTACTTC.

The table lists this clone with a few counts. The rearrangement joins TRBV4-3 to TRBJ2-3, with TRBD2 matching over 7 bases. This CDR3 spans 16 amino acids. Germline values: CDR1 LGHNA, CDR2 YSLEER. Losses at the gene ends were 0 bases for V and 5 bases for J; bases not matched to a gene: 8. As DNA, the CDR3 is TGCGCCAGCAGCCAAGAGTCCATACTAGCGCGAGATACGCAGTATTTT. The encoded protein is CASSQESILARDTQYF.

The sample holds a few counts of this clone. This chain connects TRBV11-2 to TRBJ2-5; 7 nucleotides align to TRBD2. The V segment lost 4 bases and the J segment 9 bases; nucleotides outside the gene matches: 17. This CDR3 comprises 16 residues. The germline V gene encodes CDR1 SGHAT and CDR2 FQNNGV. CDR3 bases: TGTGCCAGCAGCTCACTGGGAGGGAGCGACTCAAAGGCCCAGTACTTC. This sequence encodes CASSSLGGSDSKAQYF. Drawing the rest from reference TRBV11-2 and TRBJ2-5, the complete variable domain is EAGVAQSPRYKIIEKRQSVAFWCNPISGHATLYWYQQILGQGPKLLIQFQNNGVVDDSQLPKDRFSAERLKGVDSTLKIQPAKLEDSAVYLCASSSLGGSDSKAQYFGPGTRLLVL.

The V call is TRBV4-1, the J call TRBJ1-2; 7 positions agree with TRBD1. The trim removed 3 bases at V and 4 bases at J, leaving 5 bases unmatched. The CDR3 extends over 14 amino acids. The germline V gene has CDR1 MGHRA and CDR2 YSYEKL. CDR3 sequence reads: CASSQGTALYGYTF. As DNA, the CDR3 is TGCGCCAGCAGCCAGGGGACAGCCCTCTATGGCTACACCTTC.

This clone was counted a few times. V usage is TRBV19 and J usage is TRBJ1-2; D is possibly TRBD1 (5 bases). The germline CDR1 and CDR2 sequences are LNHDA and SQIVND (reference sequence). V gave up 7 bases and J gave up 7 bases, with 16 bases separating them. CDR3 size: 13 residues. This chain's CDR3 is CASKSDQGTGYTF. The CDR3 nucleotides are TGTGCCAGTAAAAGTGACCAGGGAACTGGCTACACCTTC.

This clone occurred a few times. The chain couples TRBV10-3 to TRBJ1-2; 11 positions agree with TRBD1. The trim removed 6 bases at V and 3 bases at J, leaving 12 bases unmatched. This CDR3 contains 17 residues. Germline CDR1 reads ENHRY; CDR2 reads SYGVKD. CDR3 bases: TGTGCCATCAGAAGTATAAGGACAGGGGGCAGCGACTATGGCTACACCTTC. Protein product: CAIRSIRTGGSDYGYTF.

This clone turned up a few times. This chain joins TRBV27 and TRBJ2-1; 8 bases agree with TRBD1. The CDR3 contains 16 residues. Germline assignment: CDR1 MNHEY and CDR2 SMNVEV (reference sequence). V lost 5 bases, J lost 1 base, and 7 bases stayed unmatched. The CDR3 sequence: CASSALDRASYNEQFF. The CDR3 DNA follows: TGTGCCAGCAGTGCCTTGGACAGGGCATCCTACAATGAGCAGTTCTTC.

The sample holds a few counts of this clone. The J gene is TRBJ2-1, the V gene TRBV19; D unresolved. The germline V and J ends were trimmed by 3 bases and 0 bases, with 12 bases remaining between them. The germline V gene encodes CDR1 LNHDA and CDR2 SQIVND (reference sequence). CDR3 length: 16 amino acids. The CDR3 coding sequence is TGTGCCAGTAGTATCGCACCCGTCGACTCCTACAATGAGCAGTTCTTC. This translates into CASSIAPVDSYNEQFF.

The chain uses TRBV6-6 and TRBJ2-1; 8 bases fit TRBD1. Germline V CDR1 and CDR2: MNHNY, SVGAGI (reference sequence). The CDR3 runs 13 residues. Trimming cost V 6 bases and J 3 bases; bases outside gene matches: 1. CDR3 sequence: CASRDRVYNEQFF. CDR3 nucleotide sequence: TGTGCCAGCAGGGACAGGGTCTACAATGAGCAGTTCTTC.

This clone was detected a few times. The J gene is TRBJ1-1, the V gene TRBV2, with D unclear. Germline V gene sequence: CDR1 SNHLY, CDR2 FYNNEI. The length of the CDR3 is 13 residues. Trimming took off 1 base at V and 7 bases at J, with 10 bases between the two ends. The CDR3 nucleotides are TGTGCCAGCAGTGAAGAGTACGTAGATGAAGCTTTCTTT. This gives the protein CASSEEYVDEAFF.

The sample holds a few counts of this clone. The chain couples TRBV30 to TRBJ1-4, with D hard to call. The CDR3 contains 13 residues. V gave up 5 bases and J gave up 0 bases, with 7 bases separating them. Germline CDR1 GTSNPN, CDR2 SVGIG (reference sequence). The CDR3 loop is CAWGRATNEKLFF. The CDR3 DNA is TGTGCCTGGGGTAGGGCAACTAATGAAAAACTGTTTTTT.

This clone was recorded a few times. The chain joins TRBV10-3 to TRBJ1-2, with D maybe TRBD1 (5 bases). V was clipped by 6 bases and J by 4 bases, with 15 bases between them. The CDR3 covers 14 residues. CDR1 is ENHRY and CDR2 is SYGVKD in the germline V gene. CDR3 sequence reads: CAISPAVGGYGYTF. The CDR3 nucleotides are TGTGCCATCAGCCCAGCAGTGGGGGGCTATGGCTACACCTTC.

This CDR3 is CASSHNRENTEAFF. The CDR3 bases are TGTGCCAGCAGCCACAACAGGGAGAACACTGAAGCTTTCTTT. V and J are TRBV11-2 and TRBJ1-1; a possible D gene is TRBD1 (6 bases). V lost 5 bases, J lost 1 base, and 11 bases lay in between. There are 14 residues in the CDR3. CDR1 and CDR2 from the germline V gene are SGHAT and FQNNGV.

The CDR3 bases are TGTGCCAGCTCTACGCCCGGGGACGGATACTACGAGCAGTACTTC. It translates to CASSTPGDGYYEQYF. This chain uses TRBV18 with TRBJ2-7; either TRBD1 or TRBD2 may supply D (5 bases each). The V gene lost 6 bases and the J gene lost 3 bases, with 18 bases spanning the gap. The germline CDR1 and CDR2 sequences are KGHSH and LQKENI. There are 15 residues in the CDR3.

The chain couples TRBV7-9 to TRBJ1-1; D remains unclear. The V gene's germline CDR1 is SEHNR and CDR2 FQNEAQ (reference sequence). The CDR3 totals 13 residues. The V gene lost 7 bases and the J gene lost 3 bases, with 12 bases spanning the gap. The CDR3 here is CASTTQADTEAFF. The CDR3 DNA reads as TGTGCCAGCACCACCCAGGCCGACACTGAAGCTTTCTTT.

This clone occurred a few times. The chain links TRBV30 to TRBJ2-1, with 7 bases matching TRBD2. Germline V gene lookup returns CDR1 GTSNPN and CDR2 SVGIG (reference sequence). V lost 4 bases, J lost 9 bases, and 6 bases stayed unmatched. This CDR3 is 12 amino acids long. Here the CDR3 DNA reads TGTGCCTGGACCACGGGGGGAGTTGAGCAGTTCTTC. It codes for CAWTTGGVEQFF.

This clone has just a few counts. The chain is built from TRBV4-1 and TRBJ1-5; 7 nucleotides align to TRBD1. V trimming: 0 bases; J trimming: 1 base; junction bases outside the gene matches: 6. Germline CDR1 and CDR2: MGHRA and YSYEKL. The CDR3 extends over 17 amino acids. The CDR3 DNA reads TGCGCCAGCAGCCAAGAGGGAGGGGGCGGCAGCAATCAGCCCCAGCATTTT. Its translation is CASSQEGGGGSNQPQHF.

A few counts support this clone. The CDR3 DNA is TGTGCCAGCAGTTTGAGGGGGGCGAGCACCGGGGAGCTGTTTTTT. Amino acid sequence: CASSLRGASTGELFF. V is TRBV27 and J is TRBJ2-2, with D tentatively TRBD1 or TRBD2 (6 bases each). There are 15 residues in the CDR3. Germline V gives CDR1 MNHEY, CDR2 SMNVEV (reference sequence). The V end was cut by 3 bases, the J end by 4 bases, with 12 bases between.